These 9 T cell receptor beta chains share one sample of origin, sequenced in a study of blood T cell repertoires in COVID-19. Data came from immunoSEQ multiplex PCR; TCRdb stores just in-frame clones and leaves some out. The sample consists of a few hundred thousand clones, nearly 90% of them appearing once. Sequencing was performed on PBMCs or T cells enriched from blood (not recorded which). Source of these receptors: a young man who had been exposed to COVID-19.

The chain is built from TRBV9 and TRBJ1-6, with TRBD1 matching 8 bases. Germline loops: CDR1 SGDLS, CDR2 YYNGEE. The V and J ends lost 3 bases and 9 bases, in that order; junction bases with no gene match: 8. This CDR3 comprises 15 residues. CDR3 in amino acids: CASSGGGQGFSPLHF. The CDR3 region has the DNA TGTGCCAGCAGCGGTGGTGGACAGGGCTTTTCACCCCTCCACTTT.

This rearrangement joins TRBV5-1 to TRBJ1-1; TRBD1 aligns across 8 bases. CDR1 is SGHRS and CDR2 is YFSETQ in the germline V gene. The CDR3 loop spans 16 amino acids. J lost 4 bases, V lost 0 bases, and 8 bases had no gene match. Written as DNA, the CDR3 is TGCGCCAGCAGCTTGGCGACGACAGGGGATAGCACTGAAGCTTTCTTT. It specifies CASSLATTGDSTEAFF. Using reference TRBV5-1 and TRBJ1-1 for the parts outside the CDR3, the full variable domain is KAGVTQTPRYLIKTRGQQVTLSCSPISGHRSVSWYQQTPGQGLQFLFEYFSETQRNKGNFPGRFSGRQFSNSRSEMNVSTLELGDSALYLCASSLATTGDSTEAFFGQGTRLTVV.

This clone occurred once. The CDR3 nucleotides read TGCGCCAGCAGCTTCAGGGATCGCACCGGGGAGCTGTTTTTT. Translation: CASSFRDRTGELFF. The gene calls are TRBV5-1 and TRBJ2-2; D is possibly TRBD1 (5 bases). V lost 2 bases, J lost 4 bases, and 9 bases lay in between. The CDR3 runs to 14 residues. Germline assignment: CDR1 SGHRS and CDR2 YFSETQ.

The gene calls are TRBV11-3 and TRBJ2-1, with 8 bases identical to TRBD2. Germline lookup yields CDR1 SGHNT and CDR2 YENEEA. The CDR3 covers 15 residues. V was pared by 5 bases and J by 2 bases, with 5 bases of the junction left unmatched. The CDR3 DNA sequence: TGTGCCAGCAGCACGGGGGGGCCTACCTACAATGAGCAGTTCTTC. The encoded protein is CASSTGGPTYNEQFF.

This clone was observed once. This chain uses TRBV7-9 with TRBJ2-7, with 10 bases lining up with TRBD1. The germline V gene encodes CDR1 SEHNR and CDR2 FQNEAQ (reference sequence). The CDR3 is made up of 15 amino acids. V was clipped by 1 base and J by 6 bases; unmatched bases: 6. The CDR3 DNA sequence: TGTGCCAGCAGCTTAGGCGTCGGGACAGGGGTCGAGCAGTACTTC. It codes for CASSLGVGTGVEQYF.

The chain joins TRBV18 to TRBJ1-3; D is unclear. The germline V gene encodes CDR1 KGHSH and CDR2 LQKENI. This CDR3 contains 14 residues. V was pared by 1 base and J by 7 bases, with 11 bases between. CDR3 in DNA: TGTGCCAGCTCACCACAGTTGGAGCCTAACACCATATATTTT. Its protein product is CASSPQLEPNTIYF.

The V and J genes are TRBV5-6 and TRBJ1-5; D is undetermined. V was cut by 2 bases and J by 9 bases, with 15 bases left in between. Germline V gene data show CDR1 as SGHDT and CDR2 as YYEEEE. This CDR3 comprises 14 residues. The CDR3 bases are TGTGCCAGCAGCTTTTTGACGGGGAAAGGGCCCCAGCATTTT. Its translation is CASSFLTGKGPQHF. The entire variable domain, with the rest obtained from reference TRBV5-6 and TRBJ1-5, is as follows: DAGVTQSPTHLIKTRGQQVTLRCSPKSGHDTVSWYQQALGQGPQFIFQYYEEEERQRGNFPDRFSGHQFPNYSSELNVNALLLGDSALYLCASSFLTGKGPQHFGDGTRLSIL.

V usage is TRBV20-1 and J usage is TRBJ2-1, with 7 bases fitting TRBD1. V gave up 3 bases and J gave up 6 bases; unmatched junction bases: 8. The CDR3 totals 14 residues. The germline V gene encodes CDR1 DFQATT and CDR2 SNEGSKA (reference sequence). CDR3 in amino acids: CSASGDRELNEQFF. The CDR3 DNA is TGCAGTGCTAGTGGAGACAGGGAGCTCAATGAGCAGTTCTTC.

The V gene is TRBV6-1, the J gene TRBJ1-6, with 10 positions matching TRBD1. The trim removed 3 bases at V and 9 bases at J, leaving 5 bases unmatched. The CDR3 is 15 amino acids. In germline, CDR1 is MNHNS, CDR2 SASEGT. The chain's CDR3 is CASSELRTGGSPLHF. Here the CDR3 DNA reads TGTGCCAGCAGTGAGCTAAGGACAGGGGGTTCACCCCTCCACTTT.